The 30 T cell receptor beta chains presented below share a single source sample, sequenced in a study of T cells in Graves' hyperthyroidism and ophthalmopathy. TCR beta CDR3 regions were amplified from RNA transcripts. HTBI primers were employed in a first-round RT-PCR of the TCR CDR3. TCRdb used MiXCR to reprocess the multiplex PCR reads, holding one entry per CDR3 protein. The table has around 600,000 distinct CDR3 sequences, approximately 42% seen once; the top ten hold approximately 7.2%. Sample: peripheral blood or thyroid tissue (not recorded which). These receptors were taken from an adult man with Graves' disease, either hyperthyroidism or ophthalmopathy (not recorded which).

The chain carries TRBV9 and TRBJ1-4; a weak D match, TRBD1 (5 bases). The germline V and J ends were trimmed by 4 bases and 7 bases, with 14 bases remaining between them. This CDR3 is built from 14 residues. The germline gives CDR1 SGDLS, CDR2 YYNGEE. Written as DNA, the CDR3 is TGTGCCAGCAGCCGTCCTCTGGGGGGTGAAAAACTGTTTTTT. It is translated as CASSRPLGGEKLFF.

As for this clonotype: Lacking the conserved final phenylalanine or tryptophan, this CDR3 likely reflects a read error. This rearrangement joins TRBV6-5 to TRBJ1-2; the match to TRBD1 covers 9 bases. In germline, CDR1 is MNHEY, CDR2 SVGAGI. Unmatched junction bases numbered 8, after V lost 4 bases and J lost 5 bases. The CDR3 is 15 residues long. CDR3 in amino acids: CASSWRTGVEYGYTL. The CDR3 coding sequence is TGTGCCAGCAGTTGGAGGACAGGGGTCGAGTATGGCTACACCCTC.

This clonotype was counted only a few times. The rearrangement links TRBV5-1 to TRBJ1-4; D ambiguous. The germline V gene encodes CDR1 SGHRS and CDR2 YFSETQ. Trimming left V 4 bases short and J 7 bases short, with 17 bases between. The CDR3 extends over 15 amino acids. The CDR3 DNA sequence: TGCGCCAGCAGCCCTGGATCGGGTTGGATTGAAAAACTGTTTTTT. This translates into CASSPGSGWIEKLFF.

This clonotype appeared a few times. The CDR3 DNA is TGTGCCAGCAGCTTAAGTAGGGGACAGCCCAATTCACCCCTCCACTTT. Protein product: CASSLSRGQPNSPLHF. The chain recombines TRBV7-9 with TRBJ1-6, with 7 positions matching TRBD1. Germline V gene sequence: CDR1 SEHNR, CDR2 FQNEAQ (reference sequence). Trimming cost V 2 bases and J 7 bases; bases outside gene matches: 8. The CDR3 totals 16 residues.

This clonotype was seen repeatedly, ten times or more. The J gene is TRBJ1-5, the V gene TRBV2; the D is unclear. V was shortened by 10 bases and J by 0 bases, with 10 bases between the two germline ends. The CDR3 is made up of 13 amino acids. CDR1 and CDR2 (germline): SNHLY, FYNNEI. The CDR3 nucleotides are TGTGCCACCGCAGTGGATAGCAATCAGCCCCAGCATTTT. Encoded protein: CATAVDSNQPQHF.

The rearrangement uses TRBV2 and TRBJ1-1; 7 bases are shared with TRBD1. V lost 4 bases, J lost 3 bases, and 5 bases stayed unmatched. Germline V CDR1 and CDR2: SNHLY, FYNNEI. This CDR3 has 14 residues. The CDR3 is CASSVRGKDTEAFF. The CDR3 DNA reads TGTGCCAGCAGTGTCAGGGGGAAGGACACTGAAGCTTTCTTT.

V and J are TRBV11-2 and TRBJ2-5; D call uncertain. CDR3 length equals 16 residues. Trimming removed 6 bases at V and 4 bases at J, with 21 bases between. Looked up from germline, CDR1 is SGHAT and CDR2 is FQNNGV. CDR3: CASSFPWTLRIETQYF. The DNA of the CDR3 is TGTGCCAGCAGTTTCCCCTGGACCCTTAGGATAGAGACCCAGTACTTC.

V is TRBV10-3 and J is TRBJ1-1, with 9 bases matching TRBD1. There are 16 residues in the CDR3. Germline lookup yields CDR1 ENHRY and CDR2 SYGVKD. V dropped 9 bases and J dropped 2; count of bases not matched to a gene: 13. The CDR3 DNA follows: TGTGCCATGGTGTCCGGGACAGGGAATACAAACACTGAAGCTTTCTTT. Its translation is CAMVSGTGNTNTEAFF.

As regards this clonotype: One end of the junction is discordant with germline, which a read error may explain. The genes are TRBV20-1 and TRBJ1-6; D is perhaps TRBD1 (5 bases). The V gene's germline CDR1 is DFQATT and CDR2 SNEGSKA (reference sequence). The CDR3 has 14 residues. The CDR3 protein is CSASWQGFDSHLHF. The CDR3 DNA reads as TGCAGTGCTAGTTGGCAGGGTTTCGATTCACACCTCCACTTT.

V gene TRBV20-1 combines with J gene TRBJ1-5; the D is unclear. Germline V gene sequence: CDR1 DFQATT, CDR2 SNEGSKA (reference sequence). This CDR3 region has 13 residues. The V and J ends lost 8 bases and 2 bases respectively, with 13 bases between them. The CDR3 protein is CSYVGYGNQPQHF. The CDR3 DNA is TGCAGTTACGTAGGTTATGGCAATCAGCCCCAGCATTTT.

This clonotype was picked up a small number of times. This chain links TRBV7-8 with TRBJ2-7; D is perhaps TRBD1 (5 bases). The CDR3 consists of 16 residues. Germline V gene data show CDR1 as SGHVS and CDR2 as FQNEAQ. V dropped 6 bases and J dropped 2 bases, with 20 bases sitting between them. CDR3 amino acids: CASSYSVGPSPYEQYF. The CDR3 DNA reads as TGTGCCAGCAGTTACTCGGTGGGGCCTTCTCCCTACGAGCAGTACTTC.

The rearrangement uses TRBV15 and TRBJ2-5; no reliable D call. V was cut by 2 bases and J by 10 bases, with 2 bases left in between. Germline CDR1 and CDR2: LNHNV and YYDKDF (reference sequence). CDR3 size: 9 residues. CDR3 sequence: CATSRLQYF. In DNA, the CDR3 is TGTGCCACCAGCAGACTCCAGTACTTC.

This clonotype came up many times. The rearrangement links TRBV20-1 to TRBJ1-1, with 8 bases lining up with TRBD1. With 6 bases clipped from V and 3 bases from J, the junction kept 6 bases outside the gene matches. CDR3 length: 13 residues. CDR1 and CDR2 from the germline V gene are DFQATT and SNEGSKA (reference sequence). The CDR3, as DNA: TGCAGTGCAAGGACAGGGAAGCACACTGAAGCTTTCTTT. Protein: CSARTGKHTEAFF.

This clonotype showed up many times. CDR3 sequence (DNA): TGCGCCAGCAGTGGGGACAAGAACACCGGGGAGCTGTTTTTT. Encoded protein: CASSGDKNTGELFF. The rearrangement joins TRBV10-2 to TRBJ2-2, with D possibly matching TRBD1 (6 bases). The germline V and J ends were trimmed by 4 bases and 1 base, with 7 bases remaining between them. The CDR3 loop spans 14 amino acids. The germline V gene encodes CDR1 WSHSY and CDR2 SAAADI.

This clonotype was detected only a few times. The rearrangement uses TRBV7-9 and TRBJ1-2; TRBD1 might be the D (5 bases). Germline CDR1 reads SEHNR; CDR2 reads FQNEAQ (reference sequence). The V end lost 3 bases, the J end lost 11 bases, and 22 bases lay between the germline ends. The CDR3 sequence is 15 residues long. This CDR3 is CASSFNVRPREEYTF. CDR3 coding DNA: TGTGCCAGCAGCTTTAATGTAAGACCCAGGGAAGAGTACACCTTC.

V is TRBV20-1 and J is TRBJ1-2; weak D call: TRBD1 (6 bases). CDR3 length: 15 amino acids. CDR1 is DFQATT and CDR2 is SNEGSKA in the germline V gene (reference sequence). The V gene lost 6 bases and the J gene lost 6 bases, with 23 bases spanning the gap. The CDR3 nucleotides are TGCAGTGCCCCGGACGGGGGGCTTTATGTAGATGGCTACACCTTC. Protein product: CSAPDGGLYVDGYTF.

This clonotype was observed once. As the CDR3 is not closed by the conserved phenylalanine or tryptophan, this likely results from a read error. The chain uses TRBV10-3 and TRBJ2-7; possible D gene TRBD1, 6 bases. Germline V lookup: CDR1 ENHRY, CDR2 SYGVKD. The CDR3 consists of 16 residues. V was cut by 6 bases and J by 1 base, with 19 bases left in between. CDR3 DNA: TGTGCCATCAGCCAAAAGGAACAGGGTCCTTCCTACGAGCAGTACCTC. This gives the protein CAISQKEQGPSYEQYL.

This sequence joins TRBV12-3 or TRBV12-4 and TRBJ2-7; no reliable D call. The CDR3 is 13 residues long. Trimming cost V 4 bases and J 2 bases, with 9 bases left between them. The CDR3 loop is CASSSYIAYEQYF. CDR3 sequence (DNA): TGTGCCAGCAGTTCGTACATAGCCTACGAGCAGTACTTC.

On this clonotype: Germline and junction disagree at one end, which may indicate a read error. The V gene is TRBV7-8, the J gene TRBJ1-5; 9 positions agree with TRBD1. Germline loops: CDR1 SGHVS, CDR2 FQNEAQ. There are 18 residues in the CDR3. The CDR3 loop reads CASSQETTGGGVNQPQHF. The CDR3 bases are TGCGCCAGCAGCCAAGAAACGACAGGGGGGGGCGTCAATCAGCCCCAGCATTTT. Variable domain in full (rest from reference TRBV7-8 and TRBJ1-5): GAGVSQSPRYKVAKRGQDVALRCDPISGHVSLFWYQQALGQGPEFLTYFQNEAQLDKSGLPSDRFFAERPEGSVSTLKIQRTQQEDSAVYLCASSQETTGGGVNQPQHFGDGTRLSIL.

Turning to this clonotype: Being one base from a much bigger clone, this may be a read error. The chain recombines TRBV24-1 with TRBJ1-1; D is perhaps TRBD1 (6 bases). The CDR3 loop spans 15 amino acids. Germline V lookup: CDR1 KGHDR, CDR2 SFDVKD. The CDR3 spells CATTDPNTGTTEAFF. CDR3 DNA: TGTGCCACCACTGATCCGAATACAGGGACCACTGAAGCTTTCTTT.

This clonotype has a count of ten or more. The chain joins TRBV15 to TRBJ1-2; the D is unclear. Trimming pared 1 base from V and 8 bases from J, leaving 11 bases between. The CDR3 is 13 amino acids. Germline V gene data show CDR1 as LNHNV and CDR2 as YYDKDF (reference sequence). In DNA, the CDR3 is TGTGCCACCAGCAGAGTTGGAGTAGGAGGCTACACCTTC. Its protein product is CATSRVGVGGYTF.

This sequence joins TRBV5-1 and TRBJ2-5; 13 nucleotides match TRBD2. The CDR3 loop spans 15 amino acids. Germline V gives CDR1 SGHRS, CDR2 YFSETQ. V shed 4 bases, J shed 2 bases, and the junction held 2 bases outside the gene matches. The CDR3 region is CASSTGLAGQETQYF. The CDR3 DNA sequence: TGCGCCAGCAGCACGGGACTAGCGGGACAAGAGACCCAGTACTTC.

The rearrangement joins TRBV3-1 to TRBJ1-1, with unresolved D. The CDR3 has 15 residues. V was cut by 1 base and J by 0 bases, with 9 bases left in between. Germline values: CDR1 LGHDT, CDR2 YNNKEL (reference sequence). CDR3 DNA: TGTGCCAGCAGCCAAGCGAGACACTTGAACACTGAAGCTTTCTTT. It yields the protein CASSQARHLNTEAFF.

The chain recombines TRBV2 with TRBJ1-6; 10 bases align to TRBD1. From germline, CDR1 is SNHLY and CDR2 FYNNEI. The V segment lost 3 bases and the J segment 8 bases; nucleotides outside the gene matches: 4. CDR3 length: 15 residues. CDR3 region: CASSDTGTGDSPLHF. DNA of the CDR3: TGTGCCAGCAGTGACACAGGGACAGGGGATTCACCCCTCCACTTT.

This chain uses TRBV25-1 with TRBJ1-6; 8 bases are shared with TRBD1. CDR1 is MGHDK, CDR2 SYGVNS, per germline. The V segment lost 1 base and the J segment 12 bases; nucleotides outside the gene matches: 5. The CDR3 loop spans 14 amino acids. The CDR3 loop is CASSEFGQGIPLHF. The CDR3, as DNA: TGTGCCAGCAGTGAATTTGGACAGGGCATACCCCTCCACTTT.

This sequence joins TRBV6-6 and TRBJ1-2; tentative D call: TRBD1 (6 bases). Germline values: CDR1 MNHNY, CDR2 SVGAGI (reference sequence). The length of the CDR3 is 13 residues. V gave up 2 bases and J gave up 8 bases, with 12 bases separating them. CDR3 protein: CASSYRQVEGYTF. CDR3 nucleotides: TGTGCCAGCAGTTACAGACAGGTAGAAGGCTACACCTTC.

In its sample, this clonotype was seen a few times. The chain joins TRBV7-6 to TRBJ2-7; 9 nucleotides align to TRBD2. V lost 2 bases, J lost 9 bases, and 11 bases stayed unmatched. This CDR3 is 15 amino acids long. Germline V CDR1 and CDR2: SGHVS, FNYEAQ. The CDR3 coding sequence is TGTGCCAGCAGCTTAATGGCGGGAGGGCTAGAGGGGCAGTACTTC. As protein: CASSLMAGGLEGQYF.

CDR3 residues: CALQEDTNYGYTF. CDR3 DNA: TGTGCCCTCCAAGAGGACACTAACTATGGCTACACCTTC. The chain employs TRBV7-2 and TRBJ1-2; weak D call: TRBD1 (5 bases). From germline, CDR1 is SGHTA and CDR2 FQGNSA. Trimming stripped 11 bases from V and 0 bases from J, with 13 bases between. CDR3 length: 13 amino acids. The whole variable domain, remainder taken from reference TRBV7-2 and TRBJ1-2, is GAGVSQSPSNKVTEKGKDVELRCDPISGHTALYWYRQSLGQGLEFLIYFQGNSAPDKSGLPSDRFSAERTGGSVSTLTIQRTQQEDSAVYLCALQEDTNYGYTFGSGTRLTVV.

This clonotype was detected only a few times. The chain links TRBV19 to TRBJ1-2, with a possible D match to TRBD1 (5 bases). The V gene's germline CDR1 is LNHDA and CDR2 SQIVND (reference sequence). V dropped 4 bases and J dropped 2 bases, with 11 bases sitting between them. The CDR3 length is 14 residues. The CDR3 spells CASSRGRANYGYTF. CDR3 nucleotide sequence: TGTGCCAGTAGTAGGGGCAGGGCCAACTATGGCTACACCTTC.

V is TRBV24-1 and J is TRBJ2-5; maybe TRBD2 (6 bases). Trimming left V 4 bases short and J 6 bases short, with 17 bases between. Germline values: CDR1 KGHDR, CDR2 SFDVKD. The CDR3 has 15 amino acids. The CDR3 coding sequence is TGTGCCACCAGTGAGGGCGGCGGGGCCGCGCAGACCCAGTACTTC. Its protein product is CATSEGGGAAQTQYF.